This record concerns one T cell receptor (beta chain) sequence. The data were taken from a study of blood T cell repertoires in COVID-19. Study at large: COVID-19 samples, acute and convalescent, were from the United States, Italy and Spain. Sources were T cells, B-cell-depleted T cells, or PBMCs; the material itself was cDNA or gDNA.

The V segment lost 7 bases and the J segment 2 bases; nucleotides outside the gene matches: 14. The CDR3 consists of 16 residues. From germline, CDR1 is SEHNR and CDR2 FQNEAQ (reference sequence). Cohorts were based on clinical histories the participants reported. Clones were read by immunoSEQ multiplex PCR, and TCRdb kept only the in-frame ones, dropping some. Of about 250,000 clones listed, around 92% are singletons. The sequenced material came from PBMCs or T cells enriched from blood (not recorded which). The TCR originated in a woman aged 25 to 45 with acute COVID-19. This chain uses TRBV7-9 with TRBJ2-7, with 7 nucleotides matching TRBD2. CDR3 in DNA: TGTGCCAGCACCCCAACCCCCCAGGGAGGGGCCTACGAGCAGTACTTC. It codes for CASTPTPQGGAYEQYF.